Listed here is a single T cell receptor (beta chain). There is no known antigen for this receptor. One base away there is no much larger clone; base qualities are not given. The record originates from a study of blood T cell repertoires in COVID-19 (dated by TCRdb to 2019 to 2021). Regarding the complete study: Samples covering the acute and convalescent phases of COVID-19 were provided by collaborators in the United States, Italy and Spain. Deeply sampled blood TCRbeta repertoires from subjects exposed to, actively infected with, or recovered from COVID-19 were included in the dataset. The samples were drawn from two sources: the first 160 participants of the ongoing ImmuneRACE study, and 1,254 subjects contributed by 6 global collaborators. The repertoires were made available in a free public database intended to serve as a resource for research on the immune response to SARS-CoV-2. A de-identified subject ID, COVID-19 status, age in years and sex were almost always included in the sample metadata. The prospective study material was composed of cDNA or gDNA derived from T cells, B-cell-depleted T cells, or PBMCs. Where available, HLA class I and class II types were obtained from metadata supplied by the sample provider rather than from assay-based typing.

What the authors observed across the whole study: Clinical and demographic metadata were provided uncurated, with the amount varying by source and participant.

The CDR3 numbers 19 residues from cysteine through phenylalanine. Left in the record is the CDR3 DNA by itself, 57 bases read in frame from the first base. Trimming leaves V shorter by 5 bases and J shorter by 3 bases, with the junction holding 18 bases beyond the gene matches. CDR1 LNHDA and CDR2 SQIVND were looked up in the germline V gene (reference sequence). TCRbeta CDR3 regions were amplified from genomic DNA using the immunoSEQ Assay, a bias-controlled multiplex PCR. The paper's processing steps were these. Nucleated cell counts per sample were estimated from amplification of reference gene primers within the assay. Sequence reads were collapsed and filtered to measure the absolute abundance of every unique TCRbeta CDR3 rearrangement. For each sample, productive Simpson clonality was calculated as the square root of Simpson's diversity index across productive rearrangements. What TCRdb holds here is the immuneACCESS table cut down to in-frame rearrangements. Part of the clones is not present; checked against another copy, under half of the missing clones reflect an unresolved V gene, and the others are unexplained. For V, J and clone size, that table is used; D and trimming come from the DNA. The sample table contains more than 80,000 clones; only one count was recorded for approximately 80% of them. The top ten hold 11% to 15% of the sample.

The collaborating institutions used their own protocols to collect whole blood in K2EDTA tubes. For TCRbeta analysis, collaborator samples were shipped as frozen whole blood, as isolated PBMCs, or as DNA extracted from either sample type. This receptor was identified in a woman in her sixties with acute or convalescent COVID-19. The rearranged chain carries TRBV19 and TRBJ1-5, and 8 junctional nucleotides match TRBD1. Sample: peripheral blood. For the CDR3, the sequence is CASSFYLRQGRRDNQPQHF. The DNA sequence is TGTGCCAGTAGTTTCTACCTAAGACAGGGGCGACGAGACAATCAGCCCCAGCATTTT.